Shown below are 22 T cell receptor beta chains from a single sample sequenced in a study of blood T cell repertoires in COVID-19. Assay used: immunoSEQ multiplex PCR; TCRdb lists only in-frame clones, some missing. Of 100,000 to 150,000 clones in the sample, roughly three quarters were seen once. The sample taken for sequencing was peripheral blood. The receptors here all came from a man in his forties with active or convalescent COVID-19.

This clone was seen once. The chain recombines TRBV2 with TRBJ1-2; D ambiguous. The CDR3 is 12 residues long. The V end lost 6 bases, the J end lost 4 bases, and 9 bases lay between the germline ends. Germline-derived CDR1 and CDR2 are SNHLY and FYNNEI. The DNA of the CDR3 is TGTGCCAGCAGGCCGGGAGGCTATGGCTACACCTTC. Amino acids: CASRPGGYGYTF.

V is TRBV16 and J is TRBJ2-3, with TRBD2 identical over 8 bases. V lost 3 bases, J lost 2 bases, and 13 bases stayed unmatched. From germline, CDR1 is KGHSY and CDR2 FQNENV. The CDR3 is 18 residues long. The CDR3 loop is CASSQTPWSAGATDTQYF. CDR3 nucleotides: TGTGCCAGCAGCCAGACCCCATGGTCAGCGGGGGCCACAGATACGCAGTATTTT.

This clone was seen only a few times. This chain connects TRBV4-3 to TRBJ1-2; 7 positions agree with TRBD1. V trimming: 2 bases; J trimming: 13 bases; junction bases outside the gene matches: 4. Per germline, CDR1 LGHNA and CDR2 YSLEER. The CDR3 consists of 11 residues. Written as DNA, the CDR3 is TGCGCCAGCAGCCAACAGACAGGGTGCACCTTC. Protein product: CASSQQTGCTF.

This clone was observed once. The chain combines TRBV10-3 with TRBJ2-3; 8 bases fit TRBD2. Germline lookup yields CDR1 ENHRY and CDR2 SYGVKD. The CDR3 is made up of 14 amino acids. J lost 2 bases, V lost 6 bases, and 4 bases had no gene match. In nucleotides, the CDR3 is TGTGCCATCAGAGGACTAGCTTCCACAGATACGCAGTATTTT. Translation gives CAIRGLASTDTQYF.

This sequence joins TRBV11-3 and TRBJ2-3; 12 bases line up with TRBD2. CDR3 length equals 15 residues. The V and J ends lost 5 bases and 6 bases, in that order; junction bases with no gene match: 6. The germline gives CDR1 SGHNT, CDR2 YENEEA. In DNA form, the CDR3 reads TGTGCCAGCAGCACACGGACTAGCGGGAAGGATACGCAGTATTTT. Amino acids: CASSTRTSGKDTQYF.

The rearrangement joins TRBV5-1 to TRBJ2-5, with D possibly TRBD1 on 6 matching bases. The CDR3 covers 17 residues. Germline lookup yields CDR1 SGHRS and CDR2 YFSETQ. V dropped 4 bases and J dropped 5 bases, with 24 bases sitting between them. The CDR3 loop reads CASSPHSKQGVGETQYF. The CDR3 coding sequence is TGCGCCAGCAGCCCGCACTCCAAACAGGGTGTCGGGGAGACCCAGTACTTC.

The chain couples TRBV5-1 to TRBJ2-2; a possible D gene is TRBD2 (6 bases). CDR3 length: 18 amino acids. From germline, CDR1 is SGHRS and CDR2 YFSETQ. The V end lost 2 bases, the J end lost 0 bases, and 17 bases lay between the germline ends. CDR3 sequence reads: CASSFGGDRFANTGELFF. CDR3 in DNA: TGCGCCAGCAGCTTCGGGGGAGACCGGTTCGCGAACACCGGGGAGCTGTTTTTT.

This sequence joins TRBV28 and TRBJ2-6; weak D call: TRBD2 (5 bases). The V gene lost 8 bases and the J gene lost 0 bases, with 8 bases spanning the gap. Germline lookup yields CDR1 MDHEN and CDR2 SYDVKM. The CDR3 contains 14 residues. CDR3 bases: TGTGCCAGCGAGGGAAACTCTGGGGCCAACGTCCTGACTTTC. Translation: CASEGNSGANVLTF. The whole variable domain, filled in from reference TRBV28 and TRBJ2-6, reads DVKVTQSSRYLVKRTGEKVFLECVQDMDHENMFWYRQDPGLGLRLIYFSYDVKMKEKGDIPEGYSVSREKKERFSLILESASTNQTSMYLCASEGNSGANVLTFGAGSRLTVL.

V gene TRBV9 combines with J gene TRBJ1-3, with D unclear. Germline values: CDR1 SGDLS, CDR2 YYNGEE. This CDR3 has 17 residues. Trimming stripped 4 bases from V and 0 bases from J, with 17 bases between. The CDR3 DNA reads TGTGCCAGCAGCCTCGGGATTTCTCCACTCTCTGGAAACACCATATATTTT. Translated: CASSLGISPLSGNTIYF.

This chain links TRBV30 with TRBJ2-7; possible D gene TRBD1, 6 bases. CDR1 is GTSNPN, CDR2 SVGIG, per germline (reference sequence). Trimming shortened V by 3 bases and J by 4 bases, and 13 bases separated the two germline ends. CDR3 length: 13 residues. CDR3 sequence: CAWSWGHLYEQYF. The CDR3, as DNA: TGTGCCTGGAGCTGGGGACACTTGTACGAGCAGTACTTC. The full variable domain, completed using reference TRBV30 and TRBJ2-7, is SQTIHQWPATLVQPVGSPLSLECTVEGTSNPNLYWYRQAAGRGLQLLFYSVGIGQISSEVPQNLSASRPQDRQFILSSKKLLLSDSGFYLCAWSWGHLYEQYFGPGTRLTVT.

The chain carries TRBV28 and TRBJ1-2; D might be TRBD1 (6 bases). V was cut by 6 bases and J by 4 bases, with 24 bases left in between. Germline V gives CDR1 MDHEN, CDR2 SYDVKM. The CDR3 extends over 17 amino acids. CDR3 sequence: CASRQTVDRWGSYGYTF. The CDR3 coding sequence is TGTGCCAGCAGACAGACCGTAGACAGGTGGGGATCCTATGGCTACACCTTC.

The chain couples TRBV29-1 to TRBJ2-7, with D possibly TRBD1 on 6 matching bases. Germline V gene sequence: CDR1 SQVTM, CDR2 ANQGSEA. With 3 bases removed from V and 6 bases from J, the gap between germline ends came to 9 bases. The CDR3 is 11 amino acids. This CDR3 reads CSVERGSEQYF. Here the CDR3 DNA reads TGCAGCGTTGAGAGGGGGAGCGAGCAGTACTTC.

The table lists this clone with a few counts. The chain combines TRBV15 with TRBJ2-2; the D is unclear. Deletions cut 0 bases from V and 4 bases from J, with 9 bases between. The germline CDR1 and CDR2 sequences are LNHNV and YYDKDF (reference sequence). The CDR3 spans 15 residues. In DNA form, the CDR3 reads TGTGCCACCAGCAGAGATGTGCCAGGCACCGGGGAGCTGTTTTTT. It is translated as CATSRDVPGTGELFF.

The chain has TRBV19 and TRBJ2-5; TRBD2 matches 14 bases. The CDR3 spans 16 residues. After removal of 6 bases from V and 2 bases from J, the junction contained 5 bases not matched to a gene. Germline V CDR1 and CDR2: LNHDA, SQIVND (reference sequence). CDR3 nucleotides: TGTGCCAGTAGCCCGACTAGCGGGAGGGTACAAGAGACCCAGTACTTC. Its protein product is CASSPTSGRVQETQYF. Full variable domain (missing parts from reference TRBV19 and TRBJ2-5): DGGITQSPKYLFRKEGQNVTLSCEQNLNHDAMYWYRQDPGQGLRLIYYSQIVNDFQKGDIAEGYSVSREKKESFPLTVTSAQKNPTAFYLCASSPTSGRVQETQYFGPGTRLLVL.

The chain is built from TRBV6-5 and TRBJ1-3; the D gene is possibly TRBD1 (6 bases). Germline V gene data show CDR1 as MNHEY and CDR2 as SVGAGI. The V end was cut by 11 bases, the J end by 4 bases, with 15 bases between. The CDR3 has 13 residues. CDR3 DNA: TGTGCCGCGCGAGGGGGAACGGGAAACACCATATATTTT. Amino acid sequence: CAARGGTGNTIYF.

Of note for this clone: This may be a read error, as it is one base from a much larger clone. The chain uses TRBV2 and TRBJ1-5; D is uncertain. V was pared by 2 bases and J by 5 bases, with 4 bases between. This CDR3 contains 12 residues. Germline V gene data show CDR1 as SNHLY and CDR2 as FYNNEI. The CDR3 DNA is TGTGCCAGCAGTGAACAGGATCAGCCCCAGCATTTT. Encoded protein: CASSEQDQPQHF.

This clone has a single count. The chain combines TRBV10-3 with TRBJ2-5; possible D gene TRBD1, 5 bases. CDR1 and CDR2 (germline): ENHRY, SYGVKD. V dropped 7 bases and J dropped 5 bases, with 14 bases sitting between them. CDR3 length equals 13 residues. CDR3 protein: CAITTNPGETQYF. The CDR3 nucleotides are TGTGCCATCACCACCAACCCAGGGGAGACCCAGTACTTC.

The rearrangement links TRBV7-2 to TRBJ2-1; TRBD1 matches at 8 bases. This CDR3 region has 13 residues. CDR1 is SGHTA and CDR2 is FQGNSA in the germline V gene. Losses at the gene ends were 5 bases for V and 7 bases for J; bases not matched to a gene: 4. CDR3 DNA sequence: TGTGCCAGCAGCGGAAGGACAGGGAATGAGCAGTTCTTC. This gives the protein CASSGRTGNEQFF.

This chain joins TRBV19 and TRBJ2-2, with D uncertain. Germline CDR1 LNHDA, CDR2 SQIVND (reference sequence). V was trimmed by 1 base and J by 6 bases, leaving 6 bases between them. The CDR3 consists of 13 residues. The CDR3 DNA reads as TGTGCCAGTAGTATAGGGTTAGCCGGGGAGCTGTTTTTT. This codes for CASSIGLAGELFF.

The rearrangement joins TRBV18 to TRBJ2-5, with a tentative D call TRBD2 (5 bases). Germline assignment: CDR1 KGHSH and CDR2 LQKENI. The V gene lost 6 bases and the J gene lost 2 bases, with 19 bases spanning the gap. CDR3 length: 16 amino acids. DNA of the CDR3: TGTGCCAGCTCCCCATTACTCACGTGGGAGCAAGAGACCCAGTACTTC. Its translation: CASSPLLTWEQETQYF.

The count of this clone is one. This sequence joins TRBV12-5 and TRBJ2-1; 12 bases fit TRBD2. Looked up from germline, CDR1 is LGHNT and CDR2 is FRNRAP. The CDR3 contains 15 residues. Germline trimming cut 5 bases from V and 9 bases from J; bases unmatched to any gene: 8. The CDR3 nucleotides are TGTGCTAGTGGTGCTAGCGGGAGGGCCTTGGGTGAGCAGTTCTTC. Amino acids: CASGASGRALGEQFF.

V is TRBV11-2 and J is TRBJ1-6; 10 nucleotides match TRBD1. Trimming at V came to 1 base and at J to 5 bases, leaving 2 bases not matched to a gene. CDR1 and CDR2 (germline): SGHAT, FQNNGV. The CDR3 spans 16 residues. The CDR3 DNA sequence: TGTGCCAGCAGCTTAGTGGGACAGGGGCATAATTCACCCCTCCACTTT. Protein product: CASSLVGQGHNSPLHF. The full variable domain, completed using reference TRBV11-2 and TRBJ1-6, is EAGVAQSPRYKIIEKRQSVAFWCNPISGHATLYWYQQILGQGPKLLIQFQNNGVVDDSQLPKDRFSAERLKGVDSTLKIQPAKLEDSAVYLCASSLVGQGHNSPLHFGNGTRLTVT.